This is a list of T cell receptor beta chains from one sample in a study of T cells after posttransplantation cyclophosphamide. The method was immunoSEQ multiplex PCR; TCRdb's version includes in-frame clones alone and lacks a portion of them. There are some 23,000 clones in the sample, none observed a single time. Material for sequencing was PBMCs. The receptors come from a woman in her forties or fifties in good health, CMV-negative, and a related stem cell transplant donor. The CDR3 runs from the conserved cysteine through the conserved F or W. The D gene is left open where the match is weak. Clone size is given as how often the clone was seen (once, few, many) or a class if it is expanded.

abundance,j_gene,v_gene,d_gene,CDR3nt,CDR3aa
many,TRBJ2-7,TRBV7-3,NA,TGTGCCAGCAGCTTAAACCCTCCTACTAAGGAGCAGTACTTC,CASSLNPPTKEQYF
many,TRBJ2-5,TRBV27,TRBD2,TGTGCCAGCAGTCTAAGGGGACTAGCGGGGGAAGAGACCCAGTACTTC,CASSLRGLAGEETQYF
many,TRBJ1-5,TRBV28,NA,TGTGCCAGCTCATTTGGAGGGGCTTATAGCAATCAGCCCCAGCATTTT,CASSFGGAYSNQPQHF
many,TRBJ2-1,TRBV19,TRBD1,TGTGCCAGTAGTATTAAGGGCGGGACAGGTAGCTCCTACAATGAGCAGTTCTTC,CASSIKGGTGSSYNEQFF
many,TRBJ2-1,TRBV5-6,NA,TGTGCCAGCAGCTTGGTATCTAGAAACAATGAGCAGTTCTTC,CASSLVSRNNEQFF
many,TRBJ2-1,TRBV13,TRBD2,TGTGCCAGCAGCCGCCGAGAGGGACTAGCGGGGGGGCAACGAAATGAGCAGTTCTTC,CASSRREGLAGGQRNEQFF
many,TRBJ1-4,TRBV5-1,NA,TGCGCCAGCAGGACCTTCGGGACAACTAATGAAAAACTGTTTTTT,CASRTFGTTNEKLFF
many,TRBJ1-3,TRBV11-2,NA,TGTGCCAGCAGCTTCGGGGGAGCCCCCTCTGGAAACACCATATATTTT,CASSFGGAPSGNTIYF
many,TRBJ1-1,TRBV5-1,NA,TGCGCCAGCAGCTTGGTTGGGGGGTGGACTGAAGCTTTCTTT,CASSLVGGWTEAFF
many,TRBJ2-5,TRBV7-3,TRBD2,TGTGCCAGCAGCTTAGCTGCGGGGGGGCTGGAGACCCAGTACTTC,CASSLAAGGLETQYF
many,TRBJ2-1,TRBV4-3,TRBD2,TGCGCCAGCAGCCAAGAACGTCTAGCGGGGGCTGAGCAGTTCTTC,CASSQERLAGAEQFF
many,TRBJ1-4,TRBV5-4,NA,TGTGCCAGCGGTCGGGGGACTAATGAAAAACTGTTTTTT,CASGRGTNEKLFF
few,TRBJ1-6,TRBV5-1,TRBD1,TGCGCCAGCAGCCCACAGGGGGGATATAATTCACCCCTCCACTTT,CASSPQGGYNSPLHF
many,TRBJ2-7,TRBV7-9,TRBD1,TGTGCCAGCAGCTCGGGACAGGGGGTTGTCTACGAGCAGTACTTC,CASSSGQGVVYEQYF
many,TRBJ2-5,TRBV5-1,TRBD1,TGCGCCAGCAGCTTAACAGGGGCCTTAGGGGAGACCCAGTACTTC,CASSLTGALGETQYF
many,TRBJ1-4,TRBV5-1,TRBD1,TGCGCCAGCAGCGACCAGACAGGGACGGTTGAAAAACTGTTTTTT,CASSDQTGTVEKLFF
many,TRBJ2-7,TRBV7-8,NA,TGTGCCAGCAGCTTAGTTCGTGACAGTATCTACGAGCAGTACTTC,CASSLVRDSIYEQYF
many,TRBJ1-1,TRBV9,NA,TGTGCCAGCAGCGTAGTCGGTGGTTTGAACACTGAAGCTTTCTTT,CASSVVGGLNTEAFF
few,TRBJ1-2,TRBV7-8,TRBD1,TGTGCCAGCAGTCCGACGGGACAGTCCTATGGCTACACCTTC,CASSPTGQSYGYTF
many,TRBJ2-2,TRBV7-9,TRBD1,TGTGCCAGCAGCCAACAACGGACAGGCACCGGGGAGCTGTTTTTT,CASSQQRTGTGELFF